A selection of T cell receptor beta chains follows, all from one sample in a study of cytomegalovirus exposure and HLA in healthy donors. Profiled with immunoSEQ multiplex PCR; TCRdb holds only in-frame clones, not every one. This table holds 150,000 or so clones, roughly 80% found once. Sequencing input: PBMCs. The receptors were sampled from a man younger than 35 in good health and CMV-seropositive. CDR3s include the opening cysteine and the closing phenylalanine or tryptophan. The order of the fields is J gene, clone size, V gene, D gene, CDR3 DNA, CDR3 protein. D genes are given only for firm matches. Expanded clones get a size class; other rows say once, few or many, or leave the size out.

j_call: TRBJ1-5; clone_size: NA; v_call: TRBV5-1; d_call: NA; cdr3_nt: TGCGCCAGCAGCTTGGAATCGGAGAGCAATCAGCCCCAGCATTTT; cdr3_aa: CASSLESESNQPQHF
j_call: TRBJ2-7; clone_size: few; v_call: TRBV29-1; d_call: TRBD2; cdr3_nt: TGCAGCGTTGTAGCGGGACGGAAATACGAGCAGTACTTC; cdr3_aa: CSVVAGRKYEQYF
j_call: TRBJ2-1; clone_size: few; v_call: TRBV5-1; d_call: TRBD1; cdr3_nt: TGCGCCAGCAGCGCCCGGGACAGGGGGCTTTTGAATGAGCAGTTCTTC; cdr3_aa: CASSARDRGLLNEQFF
j_call: TRBJ1-4; clone_size: once; v_call: TRBV7-2; d_call: NA; cdr3_nt: TGTGCCAGCAGCCTTCGTTCGAGCGAAAAACTGTTTTTT; cdr3_aa: CASSLRSSEKLFF
j_call: TRBJ1-3; clone_size: NA; v_call: TRBV28; d_call: NA; cdr3_nt: TGTGCCAGCAGTAACAGTGACACCATATATTTT; cdr3_aa: CASSNSDTIYF
j_call: TRBJ2-1; clone_size: NA; v_call: TRBV5-6; d_call: TRBD1; cdr3_nt: TGTGCCAGCAGCTTGGTCGCAGGGGGCACCCCTGGGTACAATGAGCAGTTCTTC; cdr3_aa: CASSLVAGGTPGYNEQFF
j_call: TRBJ1-6; clone_size: NA; v_call: TRBV27; d_call: TRBD1; cdr3_nt: TGTGCCAGCAGTATAACAGGGGGGAATTCACCCCTCCACTTT; cdr3_aa: CASSITGGNSPLHF
j_call: TRBJ2-1; clone_size: NA; v_call: TRBV7-8; d_call: NA; cdr3_nt: TGTGCCAGCAGCTTAAGTCCCCTAGTGGTCTACAATGAGCAGTTCTTC; cdr3_aa: CASSLSPLVVYNEQFF
j_call: TRBJ1-2; clone_size: NA; v_call: TRBV28; d_call: NA; cdr3_nt: TGTGCCAGCAGTGGGGGGGATCGGACAGCATCAACCTATGGCTACACCTTC; cdr3_aa: CASSGGDRTASTYGYTF
j_call: TRBJ1-1; clone_size: NA; v_call: TRBV6-5; d_call: NA; cdr3_nt: TGTGCCAGCAAGGGGATTACAGGAAGGAACACTGAAGCTTTCTTT; cdr3_aa: CASKGITGRNTEAFF
j_call: TRBJ2-3; clone_size: NA; v_call: TRBV9; d_call: NA; cdr3_nt: TGTGCCAGCAGCGTCGGGTTGAGCACAGATACGCAGTATTTT; cdr3_aa: CASSVGLSTDTQYF
j_call: TRBJ2-1; clone_size: NA; v_call: TRBV10-1; d_call: TRBD2; cdr3_nt: TGCGCCAGCAGTCCCGGGACTAGCGGGAGGCATGAGCAGTTCTTC; cdr3_aa: CASSPGTSGRHEQFF
j_call: TRBJ2-3; clone_size: NA; v_call: TRBV28; d_call: TRBD2; cdr3_nt: TGTGCCAGCAGTATCTTACTAGCGGGAGTAGATACGCAGTATTTT; cdr3_aa: CASSILLAGVDTQYF
j_call: TRBJ1-1; clone_size: NA; v_call: TRBV9; d_call: TRBD1; cdr3_nt: TGTGCCAGCAGCGGGCGGGACAGGTTAACTGAAGCTTTCTTT; cdr3_aa: CASSGRDRLTEAFF
j_call: TRBJ1-5; clone_size: NA; v_call: TRBV5-4; d_call: NA; cdr3_nt: TGTGCCAGCAGCTTTTCCGTCGGGGTAGGAGGGCTCCATCAGCCCCAGCATTTT; cdr3_aa: CASSFSVGVGGLHQPQHF
j_call: TRBJ2-2; clone_size: NA; v_call: TRBV5-1; d_call: TRBD1; cdr3_nt: TGCGCCAGCAGCCAGCGTTGGACAGGGATTCCCTCCGAAAACACCGGGGAGCTGTTTTTT; cdr3_aa: CASSQRWTGIPSENTGELFF
j_call: TRBJ2-7; clone_size: NA; v_call: TRBV28; d_call: NA; cdr3_nt: TGTGCCAGCAGCACTACCGCTCGGTTAAGCTACGAGCAGTACTTC; cdr3_aa: CASSTTARLSYEQYF
j_call: TRBJ2-6; clone_size: once; v_call: TRBV5-5; d_call: TRBD2; cdr3_nt: TGTGCCAGCAGCCTATGGGGAGGGCCTGGGGCCAACGTCCTGACTTTC; cdr3_aa: CASSLWGGPGANVLTF
j_call: TRBJ2-3; clone_size: NA; v_call: TRBV7-8; d_call: TRBD2; cdr3_nt: TGTGCCAGCAGCTTATTCCTAGCGGGAGGGGCAGATACGCAGTATTTT; cdr3_aa: CASSLFLAGGADTQYF
j_call: TRBJ1-4; clone_size: NA; v_call: TRBV19; d_call: NA; cdr3_nt: TGTGCCAGTAGTATGCGAATTAGGACAGAACCAACTAATGAAAAACTGTTTTTT; cdr3_aa: CASSMRIRTEPTNEKLFF
j_call: TRBJ1-2; clone_size: few; v_call: TRBV28; d_call: TRBD1; cdr3_nt: TGTGCCAGCAGCCTTGGACAGGGAAACTATGGCTACACCTTC; cdr3_aa: CASSLGQGNYGYTF
j_call: TRBJ2-7; clone_size: NA; v_call: TRBV9; d_call: NA; cdr3_nt: TGTGCCAGCAGTACCATCCGCAGCTACGAGCAGTACTTC; cdr3_aa: CASSTIRSYEQYF
j_call: TRBJ1-1; clone_size: once; v_call: TRBV18; d_call: TRBD1; cdr3_nt: TGTGCCAGCTCACGCGACACAGGGGTAAACACTGAAGCTTTCTTT; cdr3_aa: CASSRDTGVNTEAFF
j_call: TRBJ2-3; clone_size: once; v_call: TRBV29-1; d_call: TRBD2; cdr3_nt: TGCAGCGTTGGCTCCCTAGCGGGGGCACATACGCAGTATTTT; cdr3_aa: CSVGSLAGAHTQYF
j_call: TRBJ2-7; clone_size: NA; v_call: TRBV27; d_call: NA; cdr3_nt: TGTGCCAGCAGTGCCCGTGGCTCATTTGTCTCCGAGCAGTACTTC; cdr3_aa: CASSARGSFVSEQYF
j_call: TRBJ2-7; clone_size: NA; v_call: TRBV29-1; d_call: NA; cdr3_nt: TGCAGCGTTAAAGGACAGTACTATTACGAGCAGTACTTC; cdr3_aa: CSVKGQYYYEQYF
j_call: TRBJ2-7; clone_size: few; v_call: TRBV2; d_call: TRBD2; cdr3_nt: TGTGCCAGCAGTGAAGCGCTCACCCCATGGGGGGGGGACTCCTACGAGCAGTACTTC; cdr3_aa: CASSEALTPWGGDSYEQYF
j_call: TRBJ2-7; clone_size: NA; v_call: TRBV30; d_call: TRBD1; cdr3_nt: TGTGCCTGGAGTAGACAGGGGGTCTACGAGCAGTACTTC; cdr3_aa: CAWSRQGVYEQYF
j_call: TRBJ1-1; clone_size: NA; v_call: TRBV28; d_call: TRBD1; cdr3_nt: TGTGCCAGCAGTTTTCCTACAGGGGGCCAACCCCCTGTGGCTTTCTTT; cdr3_aa: CASSFPTGGQPPVAFF
j_call: TRBJ2-7; clone_size: NA; v_call: TRBV7-3; d_call: NA; cdr3_nt: TGTGCCAGCAGCTTGTCGGCGACCCGGAGCTCCTACGAGCAGTACTTC; cdr3_aa: CASSLSATRSSYEQYF
j_call: TRBJ2-7; clone_size: few; v_call: TRBV5-1; d_call: NA; cdr3_nt: TGCGCCAGCAGCTTGGCACAGGGAACGTTAGAGCAGTACTTC; cdr3_aa: CASSLAQGTLEQYF
j_call: TRBJ1-5; clone_size: NA; v_call: TRBV27; d_call: TRBD1; cdr3_nt: TGTGCCAGCAGTCAAAGCACAGGGGGCGGACGCAATCAGCCCCAGCATTTT; cdr3_aa: CASSQSTGGGRNQPQHF
j_call: TRBJ2-3; clone_size: NA; v_call: TRBV30; d_call: TRBD2; cdr3_nt: TGTGCCTGGACCAGACTAGCGGGAGGGCCGGGGGATACGCAGTATTTT; cdr3_aa: CAWTRLAGGPGDTQYF
j_call: TRBJ2-5; clone_size: NA; v_call: TRBV25-1; d_call: NA; cdr3_nt: TGTGCCAGGGCCGTCGAGACCCAGTACTTC; cdr3_aa: CARAVETQYF
j_call: TRBJ1-2; clone_size: NA; v_call: TRBV29-1; d_call: TRBD1; cdr3_nt: TGCAGCGTCGTACAGGGGGATTATGGCTACACCTTC; cdr3_aa: CSVVQGDYGYTF
j_call: TRBJ2-7; clone_size: NA; v_call: TRBV28; d_call: TRBD2; cdr3_nt: TGTGCCAGCAAACGTCTGACTAGCGGGAGTGGGGCGCAGTACTTC; cdr3_aa: CASKRLTSGSGAQYF
j_call: TRBJ2-7; clone_size: NA; v_call: TRBV6-5; d_call: TRBD1; cdr3_nt: TGTGCCAGCAGGCCCCGGACAGGGGGATCCTACGAGCAGTACTTC; cdr3_aa: CASRPRTGGSYEQYF
j_call: TRBJ2-1; clone_size: NA; v_call: TRBV7-9; d_call: TRBD1; cdr3_nt: TGTGCCAGCAGCGAGGGACAGGGCGGTTACAATGAGCAGTTCTTC; cdr3_aa: CASSEGQGGYNEQFF
j_call: TRBJ2-3; clone_size: NA; v_call: TRBV7-9; d_call: TRBD1; cdr3_nt: TGTGCCAGCAGCTCGGGACAGGGGACAGATACGCAGTATTTT; cdr3_aa: CASSSGQGTDTQYF
j_call: TRBJ2-1; clone_size: once; v_call: TRBV5-1; d_call: NA; cdr3_nt: TGCGCCAGCAGCTTGCAACAGTACAATGAGCAGTTCTTC; cdr3_aa: CASSLQQYNEQFF
j_call: TRBJ2-1; clone_size: NA; v_call: TRBV4-1; d_call: TRBD2; cdr3_nt: TGCGCCGGCAGCCAAGATTGGGCGCGGGAGGTTCACAATGAGCAGTTCTTC; cdr3_aa: CAGSQDWAREVHNEQFF
j_call: TRBJ2-7; clone_size: NA; v_call: TRBV7-9; d_call: TRBD2; cdr3_nt: TGTTCCAGCAGCAAAAAGACTAGCCCTGGCGAGCAGTACTTC; cdr3_aa: CSSSKKTSPGEQYF
j_call: TRBJ1-1; clone_size: few; v_call: TRBV2; d_call: TRBD1; cdr3_nt: TGTGCCAGCAGGAACGGACAGGGCACTGAAGCTTTCTTT; cdr3_aa: CASRNGQGTEAFF
j_call: TRBJ2-7; clone_size: NA; v_call: TRBV9; d_call: TRBD1; cdr3_nt: TGTGCCAGCAGCGTAGGGAGCTGGGACAGGCTTTACGAGCAGTACTTC; cdr3_aa: CASSVGSWDRLYEQYF
j_call: TRBJ2-1; clone_size: NA; v_call: TRBV19; d_call: NA; cdr3_nt: TGTGCCAGTGGTCCTGGGGGTCGGGCTAGCGCCTACAATGAGCAGTTCTTC; cdr3_aa: CASGPGGRASAYNEQFF
j_call: TRBJ2-1; clone_size: NA; v_call: TRBV6-4; d_call: TRBD2; cdr3_nt: TGTGCCAGCAGTGACTTCGGGACTACCAATGAGCAGTTCTTC; cdr3_aa: CASSDFGTTNEQFF
j_call: TRBJ1-1; clone_size: NA; v_call: TRBV18; d_call: NA; cdr3_nt: TGTGCCAGCTCACCGATTCTTCAGGGGAACACTGAAGCTTTCTTT; cdr3_aa: CASSPILQGNTEAFF
j_call: TRBJ1-1; clone_size: NA; v_call: TRBV28; d_call: TRBD1; cdr3_nt: TGTGCCAGCAGGTTGCCGGACAGGGGGAACACTGAAGCTTTCTTT; cdr3_aa: CASRLPDRGNTEAFF
j_call: TRBJ2-7; clone_size: NA; v_call: TRBV5-6; d_call: NA; cdr3_nt: TGTGCCAGCAGCTTGTCCCCCCTCCCGAGGTACGAGCAGTACTTC; cdr3_aa: CASSLSPLPRYEQYF
j_call: TRBJ2-5; clone_size: NA; v_call: TRBV6-1; d_call: NA; cdr3_nt: TGTGCCAGCAGTGAAGCGCAGTGGCGGAGAGAAGAGACCCAGTACTTC; cdr3_aa: CASSEAQWRREETQYF
j_call: TRBJ1-1; clone_size: many; v_call: TRBV6-1; d_call: NA; cdr3_nt: TGTGCCAGCAGCCGGAGGGAGAACACTGAAGCTTTCTTT; cdr3_aa: CASSRRENTEAFF